The source of this TCR beta chain is a study of monozygotic twins with inflammatory bowel disease. Findings of the study overall: Healthy twins showed more clonotype sharing with others than IBD patients, especially patients with disease activity.

Germline CDR1 is MGHRA and CDR2 is YSYEKL. The length of the CDR3 is 14 residues. For this clonotype: The antigen is unknown.

Whole blood without T cell sorting served as the source of isolated total RNA. Eight reactions per sample, run separately, yielded cDNA. UMIs bearing a 6-nucleotide sample barcode were added through template switching. With the 5' RACE reads reprocessed, TCRdb shows one record per CDR3 protein and no DNA. The sample table includes approximately 400,000 distinct CDR3 sequences. Material: blood. The rearrangement links TRBV4-1 to TRBJ2-7; lacking DNA, the TRBD2 call made by TCRdb goes unchecked. This TCR came from a human donor with ulcerative colitis or Crohn's disease, or a healthy co-twin of an affected twin (not recorded which). CDR3 sequence reads: CASSPLAGAYEQYF.